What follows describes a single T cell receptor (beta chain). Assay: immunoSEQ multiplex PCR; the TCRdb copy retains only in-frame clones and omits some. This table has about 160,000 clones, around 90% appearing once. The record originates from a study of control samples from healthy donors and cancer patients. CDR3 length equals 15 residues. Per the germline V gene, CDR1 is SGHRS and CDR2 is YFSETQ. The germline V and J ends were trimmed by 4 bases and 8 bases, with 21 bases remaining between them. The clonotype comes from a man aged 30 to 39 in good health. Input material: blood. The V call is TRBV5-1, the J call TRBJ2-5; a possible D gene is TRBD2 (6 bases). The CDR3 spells CASSLDQPGLPTQYF. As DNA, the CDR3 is TGCGCCAGCAGCCTCGATCAGCCGGGACTTCCCACCCAGTACTTC.